This passage covers 13 T cell receptor beta chains from one sample sequenced in a study of molecular identifiers for immune sequencing clone quantification. Each CDR3 protein gets one entry after TCRdb re-called the PCR reads with MiXCR. The sample lists under 650,000 distinct CDR3 sequences, just under 20% seen once, with 0.85% to 0.9% in the top ten. The specimen was naive CD8+ T cells from blood, with Jurkat cell RNA spiked in. Subset here: FACS-sorted CD8+CD4-CCR7+CD45RA+ naive T cells. These receptors all stem from a human donor in good health. Some libraries in this study had Jurkat cell RNA spiked in.

This clonotype was detected many times. The chain carries TRBV6-2 or TRBV6-3 and TRBJ2-2; D unclear. Looked up from germline, CDR1 is MNHEY and CDR2 is SVGEGT. The CDR3 runs to 10 residues. V lost 10 bases to trimming and J lost 3 bases, with 3 bases between them. The CDR3 region has the DNA TGTGCCACTTACACCGGGGAGCTGTTTTTT. This translates into CATYTGELFF.

On this clonotype itself: A much larger clone differs from this one at a single base, so this may be a read error. The rearrangement links TRBV12-3 or TRBV12-4 to TRBJ2-7; D may be TRBD1 or TRBD2 (5 bases each). Between the trimmed V and J ends, which lost 5 bases and 4 bases, there was a span of 18 bases. This CDR3 spans 15 amino acids. CDR3 sequence reads: CASSPGTIGEYEQYF. In DNA form, the CDR3 reads TGTGCCAGCAGTCCCGGGACCATCGGAGAATACGAGCAGTACTTC.

This clonotype came up a few times. The J gene is TRBJ1-2, the V gene TRBV6-2 or TRBV6-3; weak D call: TRBD1 (6 bases). Germline lookup yields CDR1 MNHEY and CDR2 SVGEGT. Trimming removed 0 bases at V and 10 bases at J, with 21 bases between. This CDR3 has 16 amino acids. CDR3 sequence: CASSYSSSGTPWAYTF. The CDR3 DNA is TGTGCCAGCAGTTACTCGAGTTCCGGGACACCGTGGGCCTACACCTTC.

This clonotype was recorded many times. The chain combines TRBV7-9 with TRBJ2-7; D may match TRBD1 or TRBD2 (5 bases each). The CDR3 consists of 15 residues. CDR1 is SEHNR, CDR2 FQNEAQ, per germline (reference sequence). Trimming took 6 bases from V and 4 from J, leaving 19 bases between them. The CDR3: CASSGTLDNGYEQYF. In DNA, the CDR3 is TGTGCCAGCAGTGGGACCCTCGACAACGGGTACGAGCAGTACTTC. Variable domain in full (rest from reference TRBV7-9 and TRBJ2-7): DTGVSQNPRHKITKRGQNVTFRCDPISEHNRLYWYRQTLGQGPEFLTYFQNEAQLEKSRLLSDRFSAERPKGSFSTLEIQRTEQGDSAMYLCASSGTLDNGYEQYFGPGTRLTVT.

Comment on this clonotype: A much larger clone is a single base away; this may be a read error. Since no conserved phenylalanine or tryptophan closes the CDR3, a read error is the likely cause. The CDR3 bases are TGTGCCAGCAGCGTAGAGGGACGGGGGGAAGAGACCCAGTACCTC. Its protein is CASSVEGRGEETQYL. J is TRBJ2-5 and V is TRBV9; 7 bases align to TRBD2. The V gene's germline CDR1 is SGDLS and CDR2 YYNGEE. The CDR3 is 15 amino acids. J lost 3 bases, V lost 0 bases, and 5 bases had no gene match.

This clonotype occurred a few times. The V and J genes are TRBV29-1 and TRBJ2-7, with D possibly TRBD2 on 6 matching bases. The germline V and J ends were trimmed by 5 bases and 1 base, with 9 bases remaining between them. The CDR3 is made up of 12 amino acids. CDR1 and CDR2 (germline): SQVTM, ANQGSEA. The CDR3 DNA follows: TGCAGCGTTTTGGGGGGATCCTACGAGCAGTACTTC. Translated, it gives CSVLGGSYEQYF.

This clonotype was detected many times. The chain has TRBV29-1 and TRBJ2-1, with D perhaps matching TRBD1 (5 bases). The CDR3 is 13 amino acids. The germline CDR1 and CDR2 sequences are SQVTM and ANQGSEA. With 3 bases removed from V and 2 bases from J, the gap between germline ends came to 8 bases. This chain's CDR3 is CSVDRAPYNEQFF. The CDR3 DNA is TGCAGCGTTGACAGGGCACCCTACAATGAGCAGTTCTTC.

This clonotype was detected ten times or more. CDR3 protein: CSAIARLGNQPQHF. The CDR3, as DNA: TGCAGTGCTATAGCACGATTAGGGAATCAGCCCCAGCATTTT. The chain couples TRBV20-1 to TRBJ1-5; D not certain. V lost 4 bases and J lost 4, with 14 bases in between. CDR3 length: 14 residues. CDR1 is DFQATT and CDR2 is SNEGSKA in the germline V gene (reference sequence).

Notes on this clonotype: One base away lies a much larger clone, so this may be a sequencing read error. V gene TRBV2 combines with J gene TRBJ1-2; 7 nucleotides agree with TRBD1. The CDR3 covers 15 residues. Trimming took 8 bases from V and 4 from J; bases not matched to a gene: 13. The germline V gene encodes CDR1 SNHLY and CDR2 FYNNEI. CDR3 sequence reads: CASDPGQEPFYGYTF. CDR3 bases: TGTGCCAGCGACCCCGGACAGGAACCGTTCTATGGCTACACCTTC. Variable domain in full (rest from reference TRBV2 and TRBJ1-2): EPEVTQTPSHQVTQMGQEVILRCVPISNHLYFYWYRQILGQKVEFLVSFYNNEISEKSEIFDDQFSVERPDGSNFTLKIRSTKLEDSAMYFCASDPGQEPFYGYTFGSGTRLTVV.

This clonotype came up a few times. Since a much larger clone is just one base distant, this may be a read error. The chain recombines TRBV6-5 with TRBJ2-1, with D possibly TRBD2 on 5 matching bases. Germline CDR1 MNHEY, CDR2 SVGAGI. This CDR3 comprises 13 residues. The CDR3 DNA sequence: TGTGCCAGCAGTTACGCCCTAGCAAGTGAGCAGTCCTTC. This encodes CASSYALASEQSF.

This clonotype was detected only once. This may stem from a read error, because a much larger clone lies one nucleotide away. The chain recombines TRBV27 with TRBJ1-4; D possibly corresponds to TRBD1 (6 bases). This CDR3 comprises 13 residues. CDR1 is MNHEY and CDR2 is SMNVEV in the germline V gene (reference sequence). Trimming took 11 bases from V and 12 from J, leaving 22 bases between them. Here the CDR3 reads CACRDIMGIELFF. The CDR3 DNA is TGTGCCTGCCGGGACATAATGGGAATTGAACTGTTTTTT.

The chain links TRBV12-3 or TRBV12-4 to TRBJ1-1; D may be TRBD1 (5 bases). The CDR3 has 13 amino acids. Deletions cut 6 bases from V and 6 bases from J, with 14 bases between. CDR3 nucleotide sequence: TGTGCCAGCAGCCCCCGGGGGACCCCTGAAGCTTTCTTT. This gives the protein CASSPRGTPEAFF.

The rearrangement joins TRBV20-1 to TRBJ2-5, with 11 bases matching TRBD2. Trimming at V came to 5 bases and at J to 5 bases, leaving 16 bases not matched to a gene. The CDR3 sequence is 17 residues long. The germline gives CDR1 DFQATT, CDR2 SNEGSKA (reference sequence). CDR3 sequence: CSAPHLTSGTAEETQYF. In DNA form, the CDR3 reads TGCAGTGCTCCGCACCTGACTAGCGGGACTGCTGAGGAGACCCAGTACTTC.